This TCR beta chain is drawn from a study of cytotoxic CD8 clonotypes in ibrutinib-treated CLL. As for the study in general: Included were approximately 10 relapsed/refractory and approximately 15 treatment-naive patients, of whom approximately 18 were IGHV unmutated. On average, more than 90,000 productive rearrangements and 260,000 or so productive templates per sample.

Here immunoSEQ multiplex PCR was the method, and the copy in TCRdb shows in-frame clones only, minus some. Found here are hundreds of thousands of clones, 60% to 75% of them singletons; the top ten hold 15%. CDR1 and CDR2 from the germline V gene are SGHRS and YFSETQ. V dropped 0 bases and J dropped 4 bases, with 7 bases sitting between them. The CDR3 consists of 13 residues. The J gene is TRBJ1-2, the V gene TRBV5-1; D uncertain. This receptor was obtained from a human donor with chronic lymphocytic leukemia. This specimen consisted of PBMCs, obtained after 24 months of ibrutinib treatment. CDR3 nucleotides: TGCGCCAGCAGCTTGGGGTATGCCTATGGCTACACCTTC. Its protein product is CASSLGYAYGYTF. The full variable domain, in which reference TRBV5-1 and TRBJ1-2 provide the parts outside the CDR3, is KAGVTQTPRYLIKTRGQQVTLSCSPISGHRSVSWYQQTPGQGLQFLFEYFSETQRNKGNFPGRFSGRQFSNSRSEMNVSTLELGDSALYLCASSLGYAYGYTFGSGTRLTVV.